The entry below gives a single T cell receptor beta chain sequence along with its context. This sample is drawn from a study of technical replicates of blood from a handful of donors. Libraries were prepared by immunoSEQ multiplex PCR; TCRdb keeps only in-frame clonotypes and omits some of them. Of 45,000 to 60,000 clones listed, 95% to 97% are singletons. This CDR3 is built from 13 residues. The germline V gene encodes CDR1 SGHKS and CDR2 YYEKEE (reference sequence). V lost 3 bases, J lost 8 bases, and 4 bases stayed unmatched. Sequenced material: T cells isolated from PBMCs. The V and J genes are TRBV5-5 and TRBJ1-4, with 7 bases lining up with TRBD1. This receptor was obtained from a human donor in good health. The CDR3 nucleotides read TGTGCCAGCAGCTGGGACAGCTCCGAAAAACTGTTTTTT. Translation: CASSWDSSEKLFF.